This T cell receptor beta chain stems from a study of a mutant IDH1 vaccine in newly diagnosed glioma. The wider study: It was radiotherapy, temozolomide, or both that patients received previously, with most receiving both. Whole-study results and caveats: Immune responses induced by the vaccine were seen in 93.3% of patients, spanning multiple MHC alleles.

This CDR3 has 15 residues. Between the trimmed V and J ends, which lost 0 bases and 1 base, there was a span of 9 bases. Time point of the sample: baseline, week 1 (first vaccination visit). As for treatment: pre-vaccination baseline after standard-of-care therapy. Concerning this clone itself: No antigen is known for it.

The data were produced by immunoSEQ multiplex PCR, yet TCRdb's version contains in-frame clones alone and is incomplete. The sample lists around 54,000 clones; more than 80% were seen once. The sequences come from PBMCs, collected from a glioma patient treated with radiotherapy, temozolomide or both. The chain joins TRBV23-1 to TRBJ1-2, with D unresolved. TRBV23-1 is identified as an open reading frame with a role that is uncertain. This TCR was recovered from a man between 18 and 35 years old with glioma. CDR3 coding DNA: TGCGCCAGCAGTCAATCGAAGGGAAGTAACTATGGCTACACCTTC. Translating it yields CASSQSKGSNYGYTF.